This TCR beta chain comes out of a study of early T cells in non-severe SARS-CoV-2 infection. Germline V gene data show CDR1 as MGHDK and CDR2 as SYGVNS. The CDR3 consists of 12 residues. In TCRdb, the 5' RACE reads were re-called with MiXCR into one record per CDR3 protein. The sample records 35,000 to 50,000 distinct CDR3 sequences, approximately 6.2% being singletons. Concerning this clonotype: A much larger clonotype is one base distant, so this may be a read error.

Sequences were derived from whole blood, sampled at baseline. This sequence joins TRBV25-1 and TRBJ2-5; a weak D match, TRBD1 (6 bases). This clonotype was sampled from an adult who was a healthcare worker with PCR-confirmed SARS-CoV-2 infection or an uninfected control (not recorded which). The CDR3: CVSSLRGETQYF. In DNA, the CDR3 is TGTGTCAGCAGTTTGAGGGGGGAGACCCAGTACTTC.